The present entry profiles one TCR beta chain with its context. V lost 2 bases and J lost 0; bases outside the gene matches: 10. This CDR3 region has 18 residues. CDR1 and CDR2 from the germline V gene are SNHLY and FYNNEI. These data are taken from a study of low-dose radiotherapy and immunotherapy resistance in tumors. With TRAV- and TRBV-specific primers, first-strand cDNA was made, covering the alpha and beta chains. Over approximately 20 PCR cycles, TCRs were amplified from a constant-region primer and V-primer adapter. TCRdb redid the calling of the reads with MiXCR, one entry per CDR3 protein. The sample contains about 44,000 distinct CDR3 sequences, 20% to 30% of which appear only once. Time point defined: after trial treatment. As for treatment: LDRT plus nivolumab, ipilimumab, low-dose cyclophosphamide and aspirin (RACIN trial).

Material: PBMCs, obtained after low-dose radiotherapy plus immunotherapy. The chain has TRBV2 and TRBJ2-4; the match to TRBD1 covers 7 bases. This clonotype was sampled from a male donor with prostate cancer. The CDR3 bases are TGTGCCAGCAGTGAACCCCTGACAGGGCGACTAGCCAAAAACATTCAGTACTTC. It translates to CASSEPLTGRLAKNIQYF. The full variable domain, rest sourced from reference TRBV2 and TRBJ2-4, is EPEVTQTPSHQVTQMGQEVILRCVPISNHLYFYWYRQILGQKVEFLVSFYNNEISEKSEIFDDQFSVERPDGSNFTLKIRSTKLEDSAMYFCASSEPLTGRLAKNIQYFGAGTRLSVL.